This T cell receptor (beta chain) came from a study of T cell responses to AZD1222 COVID-19 vaccine. Study-level points and caveats: There were repertoire samples only from the period after the peak T cell response.

The CDR3 contains 15 residues. Germline CDR1 reads MDHEN; CDR2 reads SYDVKM. V was cut by 7 bases and J by 5 bases, with 18 bases left in between. TCRdb keeps only in-frame clones here, not all; method: immunoSEQ multiplex PCR. The sample records 150,000 to 180,000 clones, less than 95% being singletons. About this clone itself: Its antigen is not known.

This TCR was sampled from an adult in good health. The input for sequencing was peripheral blood, taken on day 0 of AZD1222 vaccination. V and J are TRBV28 and TRBJ1-5; D is unresolved. The CDR3: CASNSGPGRHQPQHF. As DNA, the CDR3 is TGTGCCAGCAACTCAGGACCCGGGAGGCATCAGCCCCAGCATTTT.